This T cell receptor beta chain was identified in a study of chemoradiotherapy in HPV16-positive cancers. For the study at large: Candidate HPV-specific T-cell clones and common TCR motifs came from functional assays in a couple of HPV16-positive patients. General study results and limits: Candidate HPV-specific clones and E7-related TCR motifs grew in tumor during treatment.

The protocol was immunoSEQ multiplex PCR, while the TCRdb copy is restricted to in-frame clones and leaves out a portion. This sample carries about 3,000 clones, 70% to 90% of them seen once, and the ten largest clones take 11%. The CDR3 has 12 residues. V lost 3 bases to trimming and J lost 1 base, with 0 bases between them. Germline values: CDR1 KGHSH, CDR2 LQKENI. Comments on this clone: Its antigen is still unknown.

The V gene is TRBV18, the J gene TRBJ2-2; D ambiguous. The receptor was derived from a human donor with HPV-associated anogenital cancer. The specimen was blood, collected from a patient who underwent chemoradiotherapy. The CDR3 loop is CASSPNTGELFF. For the CDR3, the DNA is TGTGCCAGCTCACCGAACACCGGGGAGCTGTTTTTT. Full variable domain (rest looked up from reference TRBV18 and TRBJ2-2): NAGVMQNPRHLVRRRGQEARLRCSPMKGHSHVYWYRQLPEEGLKFMVYLQKENIIDESGMPKERFSAEFPKEGPSILRIQQVVRGDSAAYFCASSPNTGELFFGEGSRLTVL.